This is a list of T cell receptor beta chains from one sample in a study of cytomegalovirus exposure and HLA in healthy donors. Sequencing used immunoSEQ multiplex PCR; TCRdb keeps in-frame clones, though not all of them. The data hold around 130,000 clones, with around 79% observed a single time. Input material: PBMCs. The receptors come from a woman between 40 and 50 years old in good health and CMV-seropositive. Both conserved end residues are part of each CDR3. The D gene is left open where the match is weak. For some rows the clone size is stated as once, few or many, or as a class when expanded; others skip it.

DNA | CDR3 | length | V | D | size | J
TGTGCCATATTAGGGGGCGAGGACACTGAAGCTTTCTTT | CAILGGEDTEAFF | 13 | TRBV7-9 | TRBD1 | - | TRBJ1-1
TGCGCCAGCAGCTTGGCTCCGACTAGCCGAAGCTCCTACAATGAGCAGTTCTTC | CASSLAPTSRSSYNEQFF | 18 | TRBV5-1 | TRBD2 | few | TRBJ2-1
TGTGCCAGCAGTGAAGGAGGCCATGACTATGGCTACACCTTC | CASSEGGHDYGYTF | 14 | TRBV6-1 | - | - | TRBJ1-2
TGTGCCTGGAGTGTACAAGTGGGGCAGAAGGGCCCTGAAGCTTTCTTT | CAWSVQVGQKGPEAFF | 16 | TRBV30 | - | - | TRBJ1-1
TGTGCCAGCAGGGAGGATAGCTCTATGGGCAAGCAGTACTTC | CASREDSSMGKQYF | 14 | TRBV2 | - | - | TRBJ2-7
TGTGCCAGCGTCTCGGGACAGGGGAACGAGCAGTACTTC | CASVSGQGNEQYF | 13 | TRBV7-9 | TRBD1 | - | TRBJ2-7
TGTGCCAGCAGTTCAGGGTTTTCGTATTCACCCCTCCACTTT | CASSSGFSYSPLHF | 14 | TRBV2 | - | - | TRBJ1-6
TGTGCCAGCACCCTGGCGGCTCCCGGCCGGGAGCTGTTTTTT | CASTLAAPGRELFF | 14 | TRBV28 | - | once | TRBJ2-2
TGTGCCAGCAGTTACAATGGGGCTAGCAATCAGCCCCAGCATTTT | CASSYNGASNQPQHF | 15 | TRBV6-5 | - | - | TRBJ1-5
TGTGCCAGCAGATCAGTTCGACAGGGCGGCAGTCAGCCCCAGCATTTT | CASRSVRQGGSQPQHF | 16 | TRBV28 | TRBD1 | - | TRBJ1-5
TGTGCCAGCAGCTTACCACAGGGTTTCACAGATACGCAGTATTTT | CASSLPQGFTDTQYF | 15 | TRBV7-6 | - | - | TRBJ2-3
TGTGCCTGGAACACAGGGTCCTATAATTCACCCCTCCACTTT | CAWNTGSYNSPLHF | 14 | TRBV30 | - | - | TRBJ1-6
TGTGCCAGTAACTCATGGAGCGGGGAGCTGTTTTTT | CASNSWSGELFF | 12 | TRBV19 | - | - | TRBJ2-2
TGTGCCAGCAGCTCCGGGACAGGGGACGGGGCCAACGTCCTGACTTTC | CASSSGTGDGANVLTF | 16 | TRBV5-6 | TRBD1 | few | TRBJ2-6
TGTGCCAGCAGCACGGGACAGGCGTACAATGAGCAGTTCTTC | CASSTGQAYNEQFF | 14 | TRBV28 | TRBD1 | - | TRBJ2-1
TGTGCCAGCAGCTTACGGGGGGCGAGTCAGATCTCCTACAATGAGCAGTTCTTC | CASSLRGASQISYNEQFF | 18 | TRBV7-2 | - | few | TRBJ2-1
TGTGCCAGCCGCCCGGATAAAGGTCAGGGGTCACCCCTCCACTTT | CASRPDKGQGSPLHF | 15 | TRBV6-5 | - | few | TRBJ1-6
TGTGCCAGCAGCGTTGGGGGGAACTATGGCTACACCTTC | CASSVGGNYGYTF | 13 | TRBV9 | - | few | TRBJ1-2
TGTGCCAGCAGGCAGGGTTCGAACACTGAAGCTTTCTTT | CASRQGSNTEAFF | 13 | TRBV7-3 | - | - | TRBJ1-1
TGTGCCAGCAGTGAAGCGACAGGGGGCGGTCAGCCCCAGCATTTT | CASSEATGGGQPQHF | 15 | TRBV6-1 | TRBD1 | - | TRBJ1-5
TGTGCCAGCAGCTTAGAGCAGGGTCCTAATGAGCAGTTCTTC | CASSLEQGPNEQFF | 14 | TRBV11-2 | - | - | TRBJ2-1
TGCGCCAGCAGCCAAGAAAGGGGGAGCTCCTACGAGCAGTACTTC | CASSQERGSSYEQYF | 15 | TRBV4-1 | - | - | TRBJ2-7
TGTGCCAGCAGTCCAGGGACAGGGGGCTCTTATGGCTACACCTTC | CASSPGTGGSYGYTF | 15 | TRBV27 | TRBD1 | - | TRBJ1-2
TGCGCCAGCAGAATAACTAGTACCGGGGAGCTGTTTTTT | CASRITSTGELFF | 13 | TRBV4-1 | - | - | TRBJ2-2
TGTGCCAGCAGTGAGTCGACTAGCCAGGATCACAATGAGCAGTTCTTC | CASSESTSQDHNEQFF | 16 | TRBV6-4 | TRBD2 | - | TRBJ2-1
TGTGCCAGCAGCGACCAGGGATACGAGACCCAGTACTTC | CASSDQGYETQYF | 13 | TRBV9 | - | - | TRBJ2-5
TGTGCCAGCTCACCGGACAGTCTTATTAATCAGCCCCAGCATTTT | CASSPDSLINQPQHF | 15 | TRBV18 | - | - | TRBJ1-5
TGTGCCAGCAGCGTAGTCGATCTCGGGACTAGAGGCTACAATGAGCAGTTCTTC | CASSVVDLGTRGYNEQFF | 18 | TRBV9 | TRBD2 | - | TRBJ2-1
TGTGCCTGGATGCCGGGACAGAGACCCTACGAGCAGTACTTC | CAWMPGQRPYEQYF | 14 | TRBV30 | TRBD1 | - | TRBJ2-7
TGTGCCAGTAATTACTTATCCGGACAGGGCACAGATACGCAGTATTTT | CASNYLSGQGTDTQYF | 16 | TRBV19 | TRBD1 | few | TRBJ2-3